This is a list of T cell receptor beta chains from one sample in a study of cytomegalovirus exposure and HLA in healthy donors. TCRdb's copy holds only in-frame clones and misses some; the assay was immunoSEQ multiplex PCR. The sample lists some 120,000 clones, 80% occurring once. The sample was PBMCs. All receptors come from a young man in good health and CMV-seropositive. Each CDR3 is given without its conserved first and last residue. Clone size is stated in some rows and not others, as once, few, many or a class when expanded.

J | size | V | CDR3
TRBJ2-3 | - | TRBV12-5 | ASGLAGTSGSTDTQY
TRBJ2-7 | - | TRBV10-3 | AISARQDYEQY
TRBJ1-2 | few | TRBV29-1 | SVDPGQGNYGYT
- | - | TRBV10-3 | AISRTREGGYEQY
TRBJ2-3 | - | TRBV19 | ASSPGQHTDTQY
TRBJ1-4 | - | TRBV5-1 | ASSVGSREKLF
TRBJ2-7 | - | TRBV29-1 | SVLVLLEQY
TRBJ2-7 | - | TRBV30 | AWSAVEGYEQY
TRBJ2-2 | once | TRBV11-2 | ASSPGGPGELF
TRBJ2-7 | - | TRBV14 | ASSQVASGFLFEQY
TRBJ2-2 | - | TRBV29-1 | SVETGGLTGELF
TRBJ1-6 | - | TRBV7-8 | ASRQGARNSPLH
TRBJ2-1 | - | TRBV9 | ASSARGGQGNEQF